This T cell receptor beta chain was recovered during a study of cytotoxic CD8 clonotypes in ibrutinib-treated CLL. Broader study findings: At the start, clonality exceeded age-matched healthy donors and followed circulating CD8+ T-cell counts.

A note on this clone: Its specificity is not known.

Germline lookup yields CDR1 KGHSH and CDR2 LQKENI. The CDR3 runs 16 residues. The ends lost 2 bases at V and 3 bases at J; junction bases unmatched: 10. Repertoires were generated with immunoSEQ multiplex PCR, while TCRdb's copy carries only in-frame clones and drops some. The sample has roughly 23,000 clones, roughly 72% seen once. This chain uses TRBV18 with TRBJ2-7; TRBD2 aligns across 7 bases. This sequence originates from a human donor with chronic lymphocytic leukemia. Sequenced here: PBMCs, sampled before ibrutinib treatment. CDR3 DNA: TGTGCCAGCTCACCATGGGGCGCGGGAGTGAACTACGAGCAGTACTTC. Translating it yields CASSPWGAGVNYEQYF.